This entry is about one T cell receptor (beta chain). This sample is drawn from a study of cytomegalovirus exposure and HLA in healthy donors. Here immunoSEQ multiplex PCR was the method, and the copy in TCRdb shows in-frame clones only, minus some. This table has hundreds of thousands of clones, 70% to 90% appearing once. CDR3 length: 14 amino acids. From germline, CDR1 is MGHRA and CDR2 YSYEKL. Deletions cut 1 base from V and 5 bases from J, with 9 bases between. Sequencing was done on a sample of PBMCs. This chain uses TRBV4-1 with TRBJ1-5; D is possibly TRBD1 (5 bases). This TCR was sampled from a woman in her twenties or thirties in good health and CMV-seropositive. In DNA form, the CDR3 reads TGCGCCAGCAGCCAAGTACAGGACGATCAGCCCCAGCATTTT. It is translated as CASSQVQDDQPQHF.